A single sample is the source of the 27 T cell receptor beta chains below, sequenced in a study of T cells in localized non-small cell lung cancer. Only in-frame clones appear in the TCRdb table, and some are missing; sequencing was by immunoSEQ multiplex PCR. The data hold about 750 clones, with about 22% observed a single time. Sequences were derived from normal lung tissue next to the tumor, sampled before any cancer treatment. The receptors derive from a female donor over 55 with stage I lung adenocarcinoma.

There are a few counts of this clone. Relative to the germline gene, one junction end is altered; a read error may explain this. As DNA, the CDR3 is TGTGCCAGCAGCTTTACTAGCGGGGGGAACGCCGGGGAGCTGTTTTTT. Translated, it gives CASSFTSGGNAGELFF. This chain joins TRBV11-3 and TRBJ2-2; 12 nucleotides line up with TRBD2. Per the germline V gene, CDR1 is SGHNT and CDR2 is YENEEA. The CDR3 sequence is 16 residues long.

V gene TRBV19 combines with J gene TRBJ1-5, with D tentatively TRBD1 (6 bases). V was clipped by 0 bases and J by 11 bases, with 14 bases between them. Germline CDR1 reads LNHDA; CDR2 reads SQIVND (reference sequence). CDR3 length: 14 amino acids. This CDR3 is CASSIEGGRGSQHF. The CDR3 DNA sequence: TGTGCCAGTAGTATAGAGGGGGGCCGCGGGTCCCAGCATTTT.

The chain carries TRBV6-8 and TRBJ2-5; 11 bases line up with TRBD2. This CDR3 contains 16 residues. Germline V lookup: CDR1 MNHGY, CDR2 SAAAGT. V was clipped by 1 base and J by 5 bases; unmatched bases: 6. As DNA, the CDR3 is TGTGCCAGCAGTTACTTCGGGACTAGCGGCCGTGAGACCCAGTACTTC. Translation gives CASSYFGTSGRETQYF.

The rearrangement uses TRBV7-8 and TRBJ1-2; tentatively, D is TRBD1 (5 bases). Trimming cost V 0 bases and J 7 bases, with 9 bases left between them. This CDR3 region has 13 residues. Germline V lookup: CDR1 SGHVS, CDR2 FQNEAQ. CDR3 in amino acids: CASSLAGGSGYTF. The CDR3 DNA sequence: TGTGCCAGCAGCTTAGCGGGGGGGTCTGGCTACACCTTC.

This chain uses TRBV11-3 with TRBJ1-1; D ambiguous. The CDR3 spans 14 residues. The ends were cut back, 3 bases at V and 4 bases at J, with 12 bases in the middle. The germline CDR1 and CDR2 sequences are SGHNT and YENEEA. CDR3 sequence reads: CASSLEGSGTEAFF. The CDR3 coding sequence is TGTGCCAGCAGCTTGGAAGGGTCGGGCACTGAAGCTTTCTTT.

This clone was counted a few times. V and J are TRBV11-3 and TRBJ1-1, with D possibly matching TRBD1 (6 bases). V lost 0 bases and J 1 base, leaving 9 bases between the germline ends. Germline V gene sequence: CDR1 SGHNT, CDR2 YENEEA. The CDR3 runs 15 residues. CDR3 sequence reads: CASSLDLGANTEAFF. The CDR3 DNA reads TGTGCCAGCAGCTTAGATCTGGGGGCGAACACTGAAGCTTTCTTT.

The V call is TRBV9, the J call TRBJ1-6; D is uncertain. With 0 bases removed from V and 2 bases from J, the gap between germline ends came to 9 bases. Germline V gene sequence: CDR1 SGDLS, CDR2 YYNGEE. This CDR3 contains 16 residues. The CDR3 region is CASSVDGSPYNSPLHF. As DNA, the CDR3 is TGTGCCAGCAGCGTAGATGGGAGCCCCTATAATTCACCCCTCCACTTT.

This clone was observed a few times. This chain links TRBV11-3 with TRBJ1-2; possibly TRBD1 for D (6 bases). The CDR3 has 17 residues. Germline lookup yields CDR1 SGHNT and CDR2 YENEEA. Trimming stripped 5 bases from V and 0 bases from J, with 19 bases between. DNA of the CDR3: TGTGCCAGCAGCCCGGGGGCCATTAACCCAGCTAACTATGGCTACACCTTC. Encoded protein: CASSPGAINPANYGYTF.

The CDR3 region is CASRDRDHGYTF. DNA of the CDR3: TGTGCCAGCCGAGACAGGGACCATGGCTACACCTTC. The rearrangement links TRBV9 to TRBJ1-2; 7 nucleotides match TRBD1. Germline values: CDR1 SGDLS, CDR2 YYNGEE. CDR3 length: 12 amino acids. J was trimmed by 6 bases and V by 7 bases; bases with no gene match: 6.

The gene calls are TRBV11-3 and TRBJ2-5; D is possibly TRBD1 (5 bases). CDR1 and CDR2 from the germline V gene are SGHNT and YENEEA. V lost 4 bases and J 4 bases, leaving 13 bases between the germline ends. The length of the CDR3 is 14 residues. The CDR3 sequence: CASSWGRQRETQYF. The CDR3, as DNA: TGTGCCAGCAGCTGGGGCCGACAGAGAGAGACCCAGTACTTC.

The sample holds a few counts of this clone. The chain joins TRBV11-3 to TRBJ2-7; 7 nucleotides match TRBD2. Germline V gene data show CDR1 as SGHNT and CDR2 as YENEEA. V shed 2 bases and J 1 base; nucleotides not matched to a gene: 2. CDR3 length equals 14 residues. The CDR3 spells CASSLQGGSYEQYF. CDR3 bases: TGTGCCAGCAGCTTACAGGGAGGGTCCTACGAGCAGTACTTC.

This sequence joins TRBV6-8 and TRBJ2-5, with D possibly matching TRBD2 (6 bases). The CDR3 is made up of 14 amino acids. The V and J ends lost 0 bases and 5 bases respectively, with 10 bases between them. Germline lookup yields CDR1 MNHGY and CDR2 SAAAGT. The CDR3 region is CASSYSAGRETQYF. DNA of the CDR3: TGTGCCAGCAGTTACTCCGCAGGGAGGGAGACCCAGTACTTC.

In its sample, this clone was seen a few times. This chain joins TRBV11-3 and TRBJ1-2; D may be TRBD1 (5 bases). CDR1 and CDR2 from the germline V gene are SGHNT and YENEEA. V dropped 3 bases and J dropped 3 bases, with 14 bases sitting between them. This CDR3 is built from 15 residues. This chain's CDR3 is CASSLGGGTDYGYTF. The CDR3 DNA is TGTGCCAGCAGCTTGGGCGGGGGGACGGACTATGGCTACACCTTC.

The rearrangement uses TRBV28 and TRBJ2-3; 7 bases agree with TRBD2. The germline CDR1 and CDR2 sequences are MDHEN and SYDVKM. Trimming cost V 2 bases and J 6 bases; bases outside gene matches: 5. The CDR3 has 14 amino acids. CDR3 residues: CASSLGGSLDTQYF. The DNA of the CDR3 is TGTGCCAGCAGTTTAGGCGGGAGCTTGGATACGCAGTATTTT.

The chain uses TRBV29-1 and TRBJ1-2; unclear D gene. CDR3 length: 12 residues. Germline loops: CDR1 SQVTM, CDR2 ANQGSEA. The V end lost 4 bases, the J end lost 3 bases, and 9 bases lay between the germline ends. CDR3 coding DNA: TGCAGCGTTGGGACGGAGGACTATGGCTACACCTTC. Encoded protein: CSVGTEDYGYTF.

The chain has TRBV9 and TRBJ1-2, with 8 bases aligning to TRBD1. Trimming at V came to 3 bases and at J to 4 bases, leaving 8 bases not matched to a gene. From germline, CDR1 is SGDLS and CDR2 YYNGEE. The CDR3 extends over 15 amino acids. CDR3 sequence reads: CASSAGSGGLYGYTF. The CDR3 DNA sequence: TGTGCCAGCAGCGCCGGCTCAGGGGGCCTCTATGGCTACACCTTC.

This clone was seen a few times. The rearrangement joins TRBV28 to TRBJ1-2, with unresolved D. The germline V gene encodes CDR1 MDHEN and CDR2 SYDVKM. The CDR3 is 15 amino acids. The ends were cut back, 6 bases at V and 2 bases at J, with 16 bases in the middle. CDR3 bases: TGTGCCAGCAGCCTCGGACGGAAGGGAAACTATGGCTACACCTTC. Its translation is CASSLGRKGNYGYTF.

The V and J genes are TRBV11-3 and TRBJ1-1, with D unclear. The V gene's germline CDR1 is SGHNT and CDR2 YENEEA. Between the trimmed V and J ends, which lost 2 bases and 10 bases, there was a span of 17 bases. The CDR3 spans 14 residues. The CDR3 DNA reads TGTGCCAGCAGCTTACCCGGGCCCCCCAAGAGAGCTTTCTTT. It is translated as CASSLPGPPKRAFF.

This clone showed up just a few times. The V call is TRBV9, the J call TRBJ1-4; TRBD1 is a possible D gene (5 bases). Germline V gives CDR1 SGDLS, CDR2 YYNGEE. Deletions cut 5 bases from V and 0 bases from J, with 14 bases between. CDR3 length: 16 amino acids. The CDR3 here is CASSVGHLSTNEKLFF. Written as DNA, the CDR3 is TGTGCCAGCAGTGTTGGACACCTTTCAACTAATGAAAAACTGTTTTTT.

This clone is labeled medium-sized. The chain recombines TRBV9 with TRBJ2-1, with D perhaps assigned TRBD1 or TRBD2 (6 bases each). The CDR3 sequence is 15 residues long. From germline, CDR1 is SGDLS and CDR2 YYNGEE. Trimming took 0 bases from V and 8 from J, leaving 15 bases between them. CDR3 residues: CASSVDLGGRDEQFF. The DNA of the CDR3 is TGTGCCAGCAGCGTAGATCTGGGGGGCCGCGATGAGCAGTTCTTC. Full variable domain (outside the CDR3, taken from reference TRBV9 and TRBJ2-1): DSGVTQTPKHLITATGQRVTLRCSPRSGDLSVYWYQQSLDQGLQFLIQYYNGEERAKGNILERFSAQQFPDLHSELNLSSLELGDSALYFCASSVDLGGRDEQFFGPGTRLTVL.

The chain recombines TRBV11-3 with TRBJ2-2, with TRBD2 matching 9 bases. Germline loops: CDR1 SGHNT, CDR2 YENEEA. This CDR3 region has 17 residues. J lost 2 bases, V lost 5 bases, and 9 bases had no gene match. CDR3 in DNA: TGTGCCAGCAGCCGCGTTCTAGCGGGGTCTAACACCGGGGAGCTGTTTTTT. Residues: CASSRVLAGSNTGELFF.

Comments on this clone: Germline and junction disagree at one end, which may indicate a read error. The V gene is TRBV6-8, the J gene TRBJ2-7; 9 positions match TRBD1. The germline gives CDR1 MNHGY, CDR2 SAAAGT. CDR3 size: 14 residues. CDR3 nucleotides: TGTGCCATCAGTGTGGGACAGGGTCCCAACGAGCAGTACTTC. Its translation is CAISVGQGPNEQYF.

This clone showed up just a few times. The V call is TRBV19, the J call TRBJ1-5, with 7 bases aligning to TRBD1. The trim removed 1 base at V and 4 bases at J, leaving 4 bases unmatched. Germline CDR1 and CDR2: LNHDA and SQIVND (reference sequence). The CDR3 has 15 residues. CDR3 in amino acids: CASSIGYRGNQPQHF. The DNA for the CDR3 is TGTGCCAGTAGTATAGGTTACAGGGGTAATCAGCCCCAGCATTTT.

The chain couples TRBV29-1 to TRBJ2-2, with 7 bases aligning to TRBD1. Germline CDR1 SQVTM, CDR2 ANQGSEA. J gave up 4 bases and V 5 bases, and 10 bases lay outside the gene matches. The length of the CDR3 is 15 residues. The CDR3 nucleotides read TGCAGCGTTAAAAAGCCGGGACAGATCACCGGGGAGCTGTTTTTT. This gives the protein CSVKKPGQITGELFF.

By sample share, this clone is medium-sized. CDR3 in DNA: TGTGCCAGCAGCTTAGACTTTGGTGGAAATGAGCAGTTCTTC. Encoded protein: CASSLDFGGNEQFF. The gene calls are TRBV11-3 and TRBJ2-1; D unresolved. This CDR3 region has 14 residues. With 0 bases removed from V and 7 bases from J, the gap between germline ends came to 10 bases. Germline V lookup: CDR1 SGHNT, CDR2 YENEEA. Full variable domain (remainder filled in from reference TRBV11-3 and TRBJ2-1): EAGVVQSPRYKIIEKKQPVAFWCNPISGHNTLYWYLQNLGQGPELLIRYENEEAVDDSQLPKDRFSAERLKGVDSTLKIQPAELGDSAVYLCASSLDFGGNEQFFGPGTRLTVL.

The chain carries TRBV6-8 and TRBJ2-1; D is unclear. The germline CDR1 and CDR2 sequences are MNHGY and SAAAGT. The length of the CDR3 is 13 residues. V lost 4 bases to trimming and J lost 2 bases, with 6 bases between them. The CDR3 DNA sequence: TGTGCCAGCAGTTTCGACACCTACAATGAGCAGTTCTTC. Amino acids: CASSFDTYNEQFF.

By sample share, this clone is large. CDR3 DNA sequence: TGTGCCAGCAGCCCGGCCCCAGCAAATTCACCCCTCCACTTT. Its translation is CASSPAPANSPLHF. The V and J genes are TRBV11-3 and TRBJ1-6; D remains ambiguous. With 5 bases removed from V and 7 bases from J, the gap between germline ends came to 12 bases. The CDR3 consists of 14 residues. Looked up from germline, CDR1 is SGHNT and CDR2 is YENEEA.